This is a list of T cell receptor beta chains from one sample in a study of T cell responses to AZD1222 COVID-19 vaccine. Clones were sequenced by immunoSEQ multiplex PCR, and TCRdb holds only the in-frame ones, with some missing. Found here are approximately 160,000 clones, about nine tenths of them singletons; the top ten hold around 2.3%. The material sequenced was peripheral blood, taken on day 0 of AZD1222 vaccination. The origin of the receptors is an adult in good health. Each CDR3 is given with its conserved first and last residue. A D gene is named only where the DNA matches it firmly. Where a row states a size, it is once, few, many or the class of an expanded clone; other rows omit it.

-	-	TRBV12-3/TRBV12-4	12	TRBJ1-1	TGTGCCAGCAGTCTCAACCCTTGGAGGGCTTTCTTT	CASSLNPWRAFF
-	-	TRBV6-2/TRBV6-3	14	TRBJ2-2	TGTGCCAGCAGTTGGGACTCGAACACCGGGGAGCTGTTTTTT	CASSWDSNTGELFF
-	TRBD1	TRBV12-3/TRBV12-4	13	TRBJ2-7	TGTGCCAGCAGTACAGGGGGCTACTACGAGCAGTACTTC	CASSTGGYYEQYF
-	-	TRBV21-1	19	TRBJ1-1	TGTGCCAGCAGCAAAGCGCTTAGGGCTTTTCTAGGTGCGAACACTGAAGCTTTCTTT	CASSKALRAFLGANTEAFF
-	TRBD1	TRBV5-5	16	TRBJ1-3	TGTGCCAGCAGCTTGTTTGGGACAGCTTTTGGAAACACCATATATTTT	CASSLFGTAFGNTIYF
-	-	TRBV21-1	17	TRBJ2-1	-	CASSTFASGSVYNEQFF
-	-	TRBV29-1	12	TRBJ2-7	TGCAGCGTTGTTCAGGGAACCCACGAGCAGTACTTC	CSVVQGTHEQYF
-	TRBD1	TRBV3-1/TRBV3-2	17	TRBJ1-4	TGTGCCAGCAGCCAAGATCAGGGACAGGGGAGTAGTGAAAAACTGTTTTTT	CASSQDQGQGSSEKLFF
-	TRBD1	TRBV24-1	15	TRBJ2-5	TGTGCCACCAGTGATCCCCGCGAGGGGGCTGAGACCCAGTACTTC	CATSDPREGAETQYF
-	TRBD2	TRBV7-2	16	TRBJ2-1	TGTGCCAGCAGCCGGACCCAAGCGGGGATATACAATGAGCAGTTCTTC	CASSRTQAGIYNEQFF
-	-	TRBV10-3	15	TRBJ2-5	TGTGCCATCAGTGAGTGGGCGGGGGCCCAAGAGACCCAGTACTTC	CAISEWAGAQETQYF
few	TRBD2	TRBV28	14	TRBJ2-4	TGTGCCAGCAGTTTAGCGGGAGTGGGGAACATTCAGTACTTC	CASSLAGVGNIQYF
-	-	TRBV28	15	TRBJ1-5	TGTGCCAGCAGTCCTACCGAAGGAGGCAATCAGCCCCAGCATTTT	CASSPTEGGNQPQHF
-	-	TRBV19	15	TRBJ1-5	TGTGCCAGTAGTATAGTAGGGATGAAGGATCAGCCCCAGCATTTT	CASSIVGMKDQPQHF
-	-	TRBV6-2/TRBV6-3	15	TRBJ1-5	TGTGCCAGCAGTTACAAGGCAGGATCCCCTCAGCCCCAGCATTTT	CASSYKAGSPQPQHF
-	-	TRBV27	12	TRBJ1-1	TGTGCCAGCAGACCCTGGGTCGGAGGAGCTTTCTTT	CASRPWVGGAFF
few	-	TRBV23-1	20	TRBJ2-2	TGCGCCAGCAGTCTTCCACCAAAAAAAGGGGTGTGGGGTGACCCCGGGGAGCTGTTTTTT	CASSLPPKKGVWGDPGELFF
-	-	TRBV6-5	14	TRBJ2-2	TGTGCCAGCAGAGTTACAGGGAACACCGGGGAGCTGTTTTTT	CASRVTGNTGELFF
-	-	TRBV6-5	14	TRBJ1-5	TGTGCCAGCAGAAAAAGCAGGGCACGGCAGCCCCAGCATTTT	CASRKSRARQPQHF
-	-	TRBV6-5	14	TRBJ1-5	TGTGCCAGCAGCCCAGGAGGGAACGGTCAGCCCCAGCATTTT	CASSPGGNGQPQHF
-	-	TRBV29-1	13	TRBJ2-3	TGCAGCGCAGAGGGGCCTAGCACAGATACGCAGTATTTT	CSAEGPSTDTQYF
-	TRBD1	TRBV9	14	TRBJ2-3	TGTGCCAGCAGCCCGCGACAGGGCGCAGATACGCAGTATTTT	CASSPRQGADTQYF
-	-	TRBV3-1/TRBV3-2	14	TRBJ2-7	TGTGCCAGCAGCCAAGGGGGGGTCGACTACGAGCAGTACTTC	CASSQGGVDYEQYF
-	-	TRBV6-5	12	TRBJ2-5	TGTGCCAGCAACGGGGCCAGGGAGACCCAGTACTTC	CASNGARETQYF
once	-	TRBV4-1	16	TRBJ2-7	TGCGCCAGCAGCCAAGATCCGGGCGGGGCCCTAGGCGAGCAGTACTTC	CASSQDPGGALGEQYF
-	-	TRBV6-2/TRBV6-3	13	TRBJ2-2	TGTGCCAGCAGTTTTACGAACACCGGGGAGCTGTTTTTT	CASSFTNTGELFF
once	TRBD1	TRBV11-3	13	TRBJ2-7	TGTGCCAGCAGCCGAGACAGGGCCTACGAGCAGTACTTC	CASSRDRAYEQYF
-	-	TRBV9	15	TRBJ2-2	TGTGCCAGCACCACCACGGACAGATCCCCCGGGGAGCTGTTTTTT	CASTTTDRSPGELFF
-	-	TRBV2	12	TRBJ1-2	TGTGCCAGCAGTATTGCCGGACACGGCTACACCTTC	CASSIAGHGYTF
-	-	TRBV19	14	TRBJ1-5	TGTGCCAGTAGAGACCGAGTCCTCAATCAGCCCCAGCATTTT	CASRDRVLNQPQHF
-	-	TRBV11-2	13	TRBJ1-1	TGTGCCAGCAGCTTACACGAGAACACTGAAGCTTTCTTT	CASSLHENTEAFF
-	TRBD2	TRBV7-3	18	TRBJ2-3	TGTGCCAGCAGCCCTATGGGTGTAGCGGGAGGGATTACAGATACGCAGTATTTT	CASSPMGVAGGITDTQYF
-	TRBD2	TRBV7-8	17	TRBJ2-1	TGTGCCAGCAGCGGGTCGAGGCGGGAGGGCCTTTACAATGAGCAGTTCTTC	CASSGSRREGLYNEQFF
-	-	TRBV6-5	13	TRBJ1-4	TGTGCCAGCAGGAGGTCCGAGGGGGAAAAACTGTTTTTT	CASRRSEGEKLFF
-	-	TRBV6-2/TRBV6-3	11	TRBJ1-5	TGTGCCAGCAGCGAATTAGGGCCCCAGCATTTT	CASSELGPQHF
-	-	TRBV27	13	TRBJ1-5	TGTGCCAGCAGTCCCCTAATTAATCAGCCCCAGCATTTT	CASSPLINQPQHF
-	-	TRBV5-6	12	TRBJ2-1	TGTGCCAGCAGCTTACGGGGGATTGAGCAGTTCTTC	CASSLRGIEQFF
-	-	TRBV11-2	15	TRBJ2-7	TGTGCCAGCAGCTTTAAAGTGTTGGCCCCCTACGAGCAGTACTTC	CASSFKVLAPYEQYF
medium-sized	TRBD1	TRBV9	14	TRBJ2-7	TGTGCCAGCACCGGACAGGGGAGTAACTACGAGCAGTACTTC	CASTGQGSNYEQYF
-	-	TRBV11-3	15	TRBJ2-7	TGTGCCAGCAGCTTAGTCGTCGGAGGACCCCAGGGGCAGTACTTC	CASSLVVGGPQGQYF
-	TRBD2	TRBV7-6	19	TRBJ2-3	TGTGCCAGCAGCTTGGGATCATGGACTAGCGGGAGTCCCGCAGATACGCAGTATTTT	CASSLGSWTSGSPADTQYF
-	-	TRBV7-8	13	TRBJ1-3	TGTGCCAGCAGCTTAGGGGCGGGAAACACCATATATTTT	CASSLGAGNTIYF
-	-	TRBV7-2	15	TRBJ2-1	TGTGCCAGCAGCCAAAGCGGAAGGGATTACAATGAGCAGTTCTTC	CASSQSGRDYNEQFF
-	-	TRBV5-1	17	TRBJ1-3	TGCGCCAGCAGCTTGGTCGGTCAGGGTGAGGCTGGAAACACCATATATTTT	CASSLVGQGEAGNTIYF
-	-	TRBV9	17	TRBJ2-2	TGTGCCAGCAGCCCAAGAGCCCGAAGGGCGAATGCCGGGGAGCTGTTTTTT	CASSPRARRANAGELFF
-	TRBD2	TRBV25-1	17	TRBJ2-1	TGTGCCAGCAGTCAAGGGACTAGCGGCCAAATTGACAATGAGCAGTTCTTC	CASSQGTSGQIDNEQFF